This T cell receptor (beta chain) stems from a study of T cell responses to AZD1222 COVID-19 vaccine. After removal of 3 bases from V and 5 bases from J, the junction contained 6 bases not matched to a gene. Germline V gene lookup returns CDR1 LGHDT and CDR2 YNNKEL (reference sequence). This CDR3 spans 14 amino acids. Findings and limits, study-wide: It was only after the peak T cell response that any repertoires were sampled. Reportedly, close to half of spike-specific TCRs are directed against unmutated variant regions.

Here immunoSEQ multiplex PCR was the method, and the copy in TCRdb shows in-frame clones only, minus some. This sample yields some 110,000 clones, of which 86% are seen a single time; 17% belongs to the top ten. On this clone: What it binds is not known.

Timing groups of about 4 and about 12 weeks for second doses were pooled. This chain links TRBV3-1 (or the pseudogene TRBV3-2) with TRBJ1-1, with TRBD1 matching over 7 bases. Sequenced here: peripheral blood, sampled 28 days after the second AZD1222 dose. The receptor's source is an adult who received the AZD1222 COVID-19 vaccine. CDR3 sequence (DNA): TGTGCCAGCAGCCACAGACAGGGCTGGACTGAAGCTTTCTTT. Translated, it gives CASSHRQGWTEAFF.